This TCR beta chain emerged from a study of blood T cells in healthy people across ages. The V gene lost 8 bases and the J gene lost 4 bases, with 14 bases spanning the gap. The CDR3 totals 13 residues. The germline CDR1 and CDR2 sequences are SGHTA and FQGNSA. The authors ran a second PCR of about 6 to 12 cycles using a sample-barcoded 5' primer and a J-beta primer mix. One entry per CDR3 protein, called by TCRdb with MiXCR from the 5' RACE reads. Of 1.5 million to 2 million distinct CDR3 sequences listed, about 28% are singletons. The sequenced sample was blood. J is TRBJ1-2 and V is TRBV7-2; no reliable D call. This TCR derives from a woman aged 25 to 45 in good health. CDR3: CASAKGRAYGYTF. CDR3 DNA sequence: TGTGCCAGCGCAAAAGGGAGGGCCTATGGCTACACCTTC.